The 6 T cell receptor beta chains below come from one sample, sequenced in a study of T cells after posttransplantation cyclophosphamide. Method: immunoSEQ multiplex PCR; TCRdb's copy keeps in-frame clones and lacks some. Of around 43,000 clones listed, 92% are singletons. The sequenced material came from PBMCs. All receptors derive from a woman between 45 and 60 years old in good health and a related stem cell transplant donor.

Points on this clone: Compared with germline, one end of the junction differs, possibly owing to a read error. This sample includes further DNA sequences coding for the same CDR3. The chain recombines TRBV5-1 with TRBJ1-2; 8 bases line up with TRBD1. CDR3 size: 15 residues. From germline, CDR1 is SGHRS and CDR2 YFSETQ. CDR3 protein: CASSSGTGANYGYTF. The CDR3 region has the DNA TGCGCCAGCAGCTCCGGGACAGGAGCTAACTATGGCTACACCTTT.

This chain links TRBV7-2 with TRBJ2-5, with a weak D call TRBD1 (6 bases). The V gene lost 5 bases and the J gene lost 1 base, with 17 bases spanning the gap. This CDR3 is built from 16 residues. Per the germline V gene, CDR1 is SGHTA and CDR2 is FQGNSA. The CDR3 protein is CASSLNTGTLQETQYF. The DNA of the CDR3 is TGTGCCAGCAGCCTAAATACCGGGACACTCCAAGAGACCCAGTACTTC.

The chain uses TRBV13 and TRBJ2-2; D remains unclear. CDR1 and CDR2 from the germline V gene are PRHDT and FYEKMQ (reference sequence). V lost 5 bases to trimming and J lost 6 bases, with 10 bases between them. CDR3 length: 13 amino acids. CDR3 residues: CASSLRLAGELFF. CDR3 bases: TGTGCCAGCAGCCTAAGACTGGCCGGGGAGCTGTTTTTT. The full variable domain, rest sourced from reference TRBV13 and TRBJ2-2, is AAGVIQSPRHLIKEKRETATLKCYPIPRHDTVYWYQQGPGQDPQFLISFYEKMQSDKGSIPDRFSAQQFSDYHSELNMSSLELGDSALYFCASSLRLAGELFFGEGSRLTVL.

The chain recombines TRBV10-3 with TRBJ2-7, with 9 bases aligning to TRBD1. The CDR3 extends over 15 amino acids. V dropped 10 bases and J dropped 2; count of bases not matched to a gene: 12. The germline V gene encodes CDR1 ENHRY and CDR2 SYGVKD. Written as DNA, the CDR3 is TGTGCCACCCTCCCGGACAGGGGACTCCCCTACGAGCAGTACTTC. It encodes CATLPDRGLPYEQYF.

CDR3 sequence reads: CASSLDLNSPLHF. In nucleotides, the CDR3 is TGTGCCAGCAGCTTAGACCTAAATTCACCCCTCCACTTT. The chain links TRBV11-3 to TRBJ1-6; D ambiguous. The V end was cut by 0 bases, the J end by 7 bases, with 4 bases between. CDR3 length: 13 amino acids. Germline loops: CDR1 SGHNT, CDR2 YENEEA.

The chain recombines TRBV6-1 with TRBJ2-3; TRBD1 agrees at 9 bases. The germline gives CDR1 MNHNS, CDR2 SASEGT. Germline trimming cut 0 bases from V and 7 bases from J; bases unmatched to any gene: 8. The CDR3 has 16 residues. The CDR3 sequence is CASSEAKGQGTNTQYF. In nucleotides, the CDR3 is TGTGCCAGCAGTGAAGCGAAGGGACAGGGTACAAATACGCAGTATTTT.